The present T cell receptor beta chain was sequenced within a study of blood T cell repertoires in COVID-19. Study overall: T cells, B-cell-depleted T cells, or PBMCs supplied cDNA or gDNA.

Sequencing was performed with immunoSEQ multiplex PCR; in TCRdb, only in-frame clones are kept and a portion is missing. The repertoire holds about 30,000 clones, with roughly 85% as singletons. There are 16 residues in the CDR3. Germline loops: CDR1 SNHLY, CDR2 FYNNEI. V was shortened by 0 bases and J by 6 bases, with 18 bases between the two germline ends. The material sequenced was peripheral blood. The rearrangement joins TRBV2 to TRBJ2-7, with D tentatively TRBD1 (6 bases). The source of this sequence is an elderly man with active COVID-19. The CDR3, as DNA: TGTGCCAGCAGTGAAGCGCTTTGGGCAGGGGAAGGCGAGCAGTACTTC. Translation gives CASSEALWAGEGEQYF.